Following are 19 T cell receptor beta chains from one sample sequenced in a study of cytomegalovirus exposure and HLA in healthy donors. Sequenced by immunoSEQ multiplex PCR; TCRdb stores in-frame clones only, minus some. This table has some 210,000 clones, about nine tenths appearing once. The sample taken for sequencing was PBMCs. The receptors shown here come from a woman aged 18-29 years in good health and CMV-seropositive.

The CDR3 DNA is TGTGCCAGCAGTTTAAAGCGGGAGGATTACGAGCAGTACTTC. Translated: CASSLKREDYEQYF. The chain combines TRBV27 with TRBJ2-7; the match to TRBD2 covers 9 bases. The CDR3 contains 14 residues. The V segment lost 2 bases and the J segment 4 bases; nucleotides outside the gene matches: 3. The V gene's germline CDR1 is MNHEY and CDR2 SMNVEV (reference sequence).

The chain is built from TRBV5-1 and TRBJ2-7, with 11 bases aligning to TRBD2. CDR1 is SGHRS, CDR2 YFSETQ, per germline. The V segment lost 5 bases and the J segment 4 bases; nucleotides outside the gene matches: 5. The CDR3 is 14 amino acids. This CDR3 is CASRMTSGMYEQYF. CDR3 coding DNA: TGCGCCAGCAGGATGACTAGCGGGATGTACGAGCAGTACTTC.

CDR3 sequence reads: CASSQEQKGLDLETQYF. CDR3 in DNA: TGCGCCAGCAGCCAAGAACAAAAGGGACTAGATTTGGAGACCCAGTACTTC. The chain joins TRBV4-1 to TRBJ2-5; TRBD2 matches at 8 bases. CDR1 is MGHRA and CDR2 is YSYEKL in the germline V gene. J gave up 5 bases and V 0 bases, and 11 bases lay outside the gene matches. This CDR3 is 17 amino acids long.

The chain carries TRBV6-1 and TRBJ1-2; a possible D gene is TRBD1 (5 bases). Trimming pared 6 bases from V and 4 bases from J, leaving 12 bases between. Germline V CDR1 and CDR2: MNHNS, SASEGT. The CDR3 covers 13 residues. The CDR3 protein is CASSQTESYGYTF. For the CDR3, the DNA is TGTGCCAGCAGCCAGACAGAGTCCTATGGCTACACCTTC.

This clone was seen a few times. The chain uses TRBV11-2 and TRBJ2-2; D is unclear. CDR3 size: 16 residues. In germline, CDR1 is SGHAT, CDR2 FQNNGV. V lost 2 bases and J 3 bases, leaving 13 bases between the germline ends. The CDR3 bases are TGTGCCAGCAGCTTACTAGTCTCACTGTACACCGGGGAGCTGTTTTTT. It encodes CASSLLVSLYTGELFF.

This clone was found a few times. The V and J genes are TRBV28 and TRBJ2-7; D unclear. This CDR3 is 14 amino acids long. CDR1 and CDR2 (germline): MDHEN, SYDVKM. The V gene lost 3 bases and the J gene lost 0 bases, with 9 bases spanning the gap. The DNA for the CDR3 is TGTGCCAGCAGTTTCGTCGCACTCTCCTACGAGCAGTACTTC. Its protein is CASSFVALSYEQYF.

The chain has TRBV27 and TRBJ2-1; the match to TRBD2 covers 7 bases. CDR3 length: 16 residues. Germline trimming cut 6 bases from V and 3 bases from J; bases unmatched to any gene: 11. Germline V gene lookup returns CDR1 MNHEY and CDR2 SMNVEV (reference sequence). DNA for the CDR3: TGTGCCAGCAGCTTTTCTGCTAGCGGAGACTACAATGAGCAGTTCTTC. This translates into CASSFSASGDYNEQFF.

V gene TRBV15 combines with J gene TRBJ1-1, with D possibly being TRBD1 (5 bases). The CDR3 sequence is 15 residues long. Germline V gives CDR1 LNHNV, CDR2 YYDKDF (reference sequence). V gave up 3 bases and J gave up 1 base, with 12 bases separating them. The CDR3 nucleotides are TGTGCCACCAGCAGGAAGAAAGGGGCGAACACTGAAGCTTTCTTT. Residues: CATSRKKGANTEAFF.

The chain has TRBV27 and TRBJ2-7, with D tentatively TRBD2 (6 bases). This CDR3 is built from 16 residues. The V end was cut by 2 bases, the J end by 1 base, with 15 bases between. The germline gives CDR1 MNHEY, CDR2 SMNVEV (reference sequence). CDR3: CASSLQGPRESYEQYF. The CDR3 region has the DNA TGTGCCAGCAGTTTACAGGGACCCCGGGAGTCCTACGAGCAGTACTTC.

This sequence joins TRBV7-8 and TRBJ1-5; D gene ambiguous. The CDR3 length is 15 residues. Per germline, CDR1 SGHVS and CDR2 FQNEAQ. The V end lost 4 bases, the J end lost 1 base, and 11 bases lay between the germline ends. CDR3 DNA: TGTGCCAGCAGCTCCAGGAGGATCAGCAATCAGCCCCAGCATTTT. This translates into CASSSRRISNQPQHF.

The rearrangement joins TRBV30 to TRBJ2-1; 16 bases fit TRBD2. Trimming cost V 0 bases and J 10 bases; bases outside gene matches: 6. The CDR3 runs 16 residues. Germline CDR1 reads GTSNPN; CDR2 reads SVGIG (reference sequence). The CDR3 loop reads CAWSVPGLAGGPEQFF. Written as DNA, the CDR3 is TGTGCCTGGAGTGTCCCGGGACTAGCGGGAGGGCCAGAGCAGTTCTTC.

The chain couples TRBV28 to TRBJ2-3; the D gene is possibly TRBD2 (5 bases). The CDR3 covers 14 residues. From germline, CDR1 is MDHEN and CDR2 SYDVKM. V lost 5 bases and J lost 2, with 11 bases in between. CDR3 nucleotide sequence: TGTGCCAGCAGTCTCCGGACTGTCACAGATACGCAGTATTTT. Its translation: CASSLRTVTDTQYF.

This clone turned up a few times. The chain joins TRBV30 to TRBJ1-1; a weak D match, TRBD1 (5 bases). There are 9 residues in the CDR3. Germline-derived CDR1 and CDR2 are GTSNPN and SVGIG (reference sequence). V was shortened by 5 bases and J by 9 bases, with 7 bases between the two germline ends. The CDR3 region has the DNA TGTGCCTGGGGGACTAAAGCTTTCTTT. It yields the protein CAWGTKAFF.

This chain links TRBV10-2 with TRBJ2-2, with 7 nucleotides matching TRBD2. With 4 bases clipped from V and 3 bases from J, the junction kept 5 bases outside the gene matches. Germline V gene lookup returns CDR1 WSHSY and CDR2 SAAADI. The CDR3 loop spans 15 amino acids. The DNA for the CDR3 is TGCGCCAGCAGTGTCTCAGCGGGGTACACCGGGGAGCTGTTTTTT. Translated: CASSVSAGYTGELFF.

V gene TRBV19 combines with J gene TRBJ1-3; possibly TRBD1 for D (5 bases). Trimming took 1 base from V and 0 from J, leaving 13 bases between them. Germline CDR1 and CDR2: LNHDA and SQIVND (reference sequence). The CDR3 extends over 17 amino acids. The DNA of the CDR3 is TGTGCCAGTAGTATAGGATGGAGGGGATCCTCTGGAAACACCATATATTTT. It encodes CASSIGWRGSSGNTIYF.

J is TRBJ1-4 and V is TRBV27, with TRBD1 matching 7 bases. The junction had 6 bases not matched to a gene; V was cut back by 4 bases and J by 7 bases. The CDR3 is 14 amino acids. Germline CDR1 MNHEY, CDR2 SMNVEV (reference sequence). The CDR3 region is CASSSGTVLEKLFF. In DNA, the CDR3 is TGTGCCAGCAGTTCCGGGACAGTACTTGAAAAACTGTTTTTT. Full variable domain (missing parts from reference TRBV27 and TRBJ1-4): EAQVTQNPRYLITVTGKKLTVTCSQNMNHEYMSWYRQDPGLGLRQIYYSMNVEVTDKGDVPEGYKVSRKEKRNFPLILESPSPNQTSLYFCASSSGTVLEKLFFGSGTQLSVL.

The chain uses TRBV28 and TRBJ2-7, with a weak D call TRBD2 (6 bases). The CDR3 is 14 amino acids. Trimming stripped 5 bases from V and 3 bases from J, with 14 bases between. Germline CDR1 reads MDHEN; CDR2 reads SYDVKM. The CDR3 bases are TGTGCCAGCAGTCCTCGTGGGGGGATCTACGAGCAGTACTTC. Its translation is CASSPRGGIYEQYF.

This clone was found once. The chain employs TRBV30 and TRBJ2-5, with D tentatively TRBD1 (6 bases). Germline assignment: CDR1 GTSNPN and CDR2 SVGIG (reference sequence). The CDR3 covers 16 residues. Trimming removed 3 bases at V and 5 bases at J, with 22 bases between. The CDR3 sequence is CAWSRWASPDRETQYF. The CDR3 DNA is TGTGCCTGGAGCCGGTGGGCTAGCCCCGACAGGGAGACCCAGTACTTC.

The DNA for the CDR3 is TGCGCCAGCAGCTTCCTACAGTTGATGTGGCCAAGTGAGCAGTTCTTC. Residues: CASSFLQLMWPSEQFF. The rearrangement uses TRBV5-1 and TRBJ2-1; unclear D gene. CDR1 SGHRS and CDR2 YFSETQ come from the germline V gene. CDR3 length equals 16 residues. V lost 2 bases and J 9 bases, leaving 21 bases between the germline ends.